This entry describes one T cell receptor beta chain. Assay used: immunoSEQ multiplex PCR; TCRdb lists only in-frame clones, some missing. This table holds about 180,000 clones, roughly four fifths found once. CDR1 and CDR2 from the germline V gene are SGHAT and FQNNGV. The CDR3 totals 14 residues. The V and J ends lost 4 bases and 2 bases respectively, with 11 bases between them. The source of the sample is a study of blood T cell repertoires in COVID-19. Study in general: COVID-19 samples from acute and convalescent phases originated in the United States, Italy and Spain.

Seattle cases were enrolled at active infection and followed longitudinally. J is TRBJ2-5 and V is TRBV11-2, with D possibly being TRBD2 (5 bases). The source of this sequence is a woman in her 70s with COVID-19, enrolled during active disease. Sequenced input: peripheral blood. The CDR3 region has the DNA TGTGCCAGCAGCTCTGACGGACTGCAAGAGACCCAGTACTTC. Its translation: CASSSDGLQETQYF.